These 16 T cell receptor beta chains were all obtained from the same sample, sequenced in a study of cytomegalovirus exposure and HLA in healthy donors. Researchers ran the PCR with 60 Vbeta and 13 Jbeta primers. The repertoire was sequenced with immunoSEQ multiplex PCR; TCRdb's copy has only in-frame clones and lacks some. The table has about 140,000 clones, about 85% seen once. Sequenced input: PBMCs. These receptors all come from a female donor in good health and CMV-seronegative.

The chain recombines TRBV27 with TRBJ2-1, with 10 bases aligning to TRBD2. Germline V lookup: CDR1 MNHEY, CDR2 SMNVEV (reference sequence). J was trimmed by 7 bases and V by 6 bases; bases with no gene match: 9. The CDR3 is 15 amino acids. CDR3 loop: CASRRAGGPLNEQFF. The CDR3 region has the DNA TGTGCCAGCAGACGAGCGGGAGGGCCTTTAAATGAGCAGTTCTTC.

The chain recombines TRBV5-1 with TRBJ1-5; D is possibly TRBD1 (5 bases). Looked up from germline, CDR1 is SGHRS and CDR2 is YFSETQ. The ends were cut back, 2 bases at V and 2 bases at J, with 11 bases in the middle. CDR3 length: 15 residues. The CDR3: CASSLLGGGNQPQHF. CDR3 bases: TGCGCCAGCAGCTTATTAGGAGGGGGCAATCAGCCCCAGCATTTT.

This clone was counted a few times. V usage is TRBV29-1 and J usage is TRBJ1-1; D perhaps matches TRBD1 (6 bases). The V gene's germline CDR1 is SQVTM and CDR2 ANQGSEA. The CDR3 is 12 amino acids. With 5 bases removed from V and 7 bases from J, the gap between germline ends came to 14 bases. CDR3 loop: CSVLQGLGEAFF. For the CDR3, the DNA is TGCAGCGTTCTACAGGGATTAGGTGAAGCTTTCTTT.

The chain carries TRBV7-9 and TRBJ1-2, with a tentative D call TRBD1 (5 bases). The CDR3 is made up of 13 amino acids. CDR1 SEHNR and CDR2 FQNEAQ come from the germline V gene (reference sequence). V was pared by 5 bases and J by 4 bases, with 11 bases between. CDR3 amino acids: CASSNTGGYGYTF. In nucleotides, the CDR3 is TGTGCCAGCAGCAACACCGGGGGCTATGGCTACACCTTC.

The V and J genes are TRBV9 and TRBJ1-1; 8 nucleotides agree with TRBD1. CDR3 length equals 13 residues. Germline CDR1 and CDR2: SGDLS and YYNGEE. Unmatched junction bases numbered 7, after V lost 3 bases and J lost 9 bases. CDR3 sequence (DNA): TGTGCCAGCAGCGCCTCGGACAGGGTCAAAGCTTTCTTT. It specifies CASSASDRVKAFF.

The V gene is TRBV2, the J gene TRBJ1-4, with D unclear. The V gene's germline CDR1 is SNHLY and CDR2 FYNNEI. V was cut by 4 bases and J by 2 bases, with 8 bases left in between. The CDR3 runs to 14 residues. CDR3 DNA: TGTGCCAGCAGTGCGGTCACCACTAATGAAAAACTGTTTTTT. Its protein is CASSAVTTNEKLFF.

This rearrangement joins TRBV6-5 to TRBJ1-2, with TRBD1 identical over 10 bases. The ends lost 6 bases at V and 7 bases at J; junction bases unmatched: 5. CDR1 is MNHEY and CDR2 is SVGAGI in the germline V gene. The CDR3 spans 13 residues. Here the CDR3 DNA reads TGTGCCAGCAGACTGACAGGGGGCATTGGCTACACCTTC. This gives the protein CASRLTGGIGYTF.

The chain is built from TRBV28 and TRBJ1-6, with 11 bases fitting TRBD1. The CDR3 runs to 13 residues. V lost 8 bases and J lost 14; bases outside the gene matches: 8. The V gene's germline CDR1 is MDHEN and CDR2 SYDVKM. CDR3: CASGGQGVRALHF. The CDR3 nucleotides are TGTGCCAGCGGGGGACAGGGGGTCAGAGCCCTCCACTTT.

This clone showed up just a few times. The chain's CDR3 is CASSLWTGSYGYTF. CDR3 DNA: TGCGCCAGCAGCCTGTGGACAGGGTCCTATGGCTACACCTTC. The chain links TRBV5-1 to TRBJ1-2; 8 bases align to TRBD1. The CDR3 contains 14 residues. V was pared by 4 bases and J by 4 bases, with 6 bases of the junction left unmatched. The germline V gene has CDR1 SGHRS and CDR2 YFSETQ.

The chain employs TRBV7-2 and TRBJ2-1; D ambiguous. The CDR3 is 16 residues long. The germline V gene encodes CDR1 SGHTA and CDR2 FQGNSA. V shed 4 bases and J shed 0 bases, with 13 bases lying between them. CDR3 protein: CASSSSEPVSYNEQFF. CDR3 coding DNA: TGTGCCAGCAGCTCCTCGGAGCCTGTCTCCTACAATGAGCAGTTCTTC.

This chain joins TRBV7-2 and TRBJ2-7; a possible D gene is TRBD2 (5 bases). Trimming left V 5 bases short and J 1 base short, with 12 bases between. Germline CDR1 and CDR2: SGHTA and FQGNSA. The CDR3 sequence is 14 residues long. The CDR3 DNA follows: TGTGCCAGCAGCCCCTGGACGGGATCCTACGAGCAGTACTTC. This codes for CASSPWTGSYEQYF.

The chain joins TRBV14 to TRBJ2-1; tentative D call: TRBD2 (5 bases). Trimming pared 7 bases from V and 9 bases from J, leaving 13 bases between. Per the germline V gene, CDR1 is SGHDN and CDR2 is FVKESK. The CDR3 runs to 12 residues. This CDR3 is CASTYGIGEQFF. The CDR3 DNA reads TGTGCCAGCACCTACGGGATAGGTGAGCAGTTCTTC.

The rearrangement uses TRBV30 and TRBJ1-2; D might be TRBD1 (6 bases). CDR3 length: 15 residues. From germline, CDR1 is GTSNPN and CDR2 SVGIG (reference sequence). Deletions cut 4 bases from V and 4 bases from J, with 19 bases between. This chain's CDR3 is CAWTPDSRPSYGYTF. The CDR3 DNA is TGTGCCTGGACCCCGGACAGCCGACCTAGCTATGGCTACACCTTC.

J is TRBJ2-7 and V is TRBV30; a weak D match, TRBD2 (7 bases). Germline CDR1 and CDR2: GTSNPN and SVGIG (reference sequence). Trimming removed 3 bases at V and 6 bases at J, with 18 bases between. The CDR3 spans 14 residues. In DNA form, the CDR3 reads TGTGCCTGGAGGGACACAGGGAGGGCATCCGAGCAGTACTTC. Amino acid sequence: CAWRDTGRASEQYF.

The V and J genes are TRBV7-2 and TRBJ2-5; 8 bases match TRBD1. The CDR3 consists of 16 residues. The junction had 13 bases not matched to a gene; V was cut back by 6 bases and J by 4 bases. Germline lookup yields CDR1 SGHTA and CDR2 FQGNSA. The CDR3 sequence is CASSHRTGLPIETQYF. Written as DNA, the CDR3 is TGTGCCAGCAGTCACAGGACAGGGCTGCCAATAGAGACCCAGTACTTC.

The chain couples TRBV9 to TRBJ2-4; D gene unclear. This CDR3 region has 15 residues. Germline V gene lookup returns CDR1 SGDLS and CDR2 YYNGEE. The germline V and J ends were trimmed by 2 bases and 0 bases, with 9 bases remaining between them. CDR3 sequence (DNA): TGTGCCAGCAGCGTTGGAGATCTAGCCAAAAACATTCAGTACTTC. It is translated as CASSVGDLAKNIQYF.